Listed below are T cell receptor beta chains from one sample, sequenced in a study of multiple sclerosis patients with progressive multifocal leukoencephalopathy. The method was immunoSEQ multiplex PCR; TCRdb's version includes in-frame clones alone and lacks a portion of them. The table has tens of thousands of clones, 85% to 90% seen once; the top ten hold 12%. Sequences were derived from PBMCs, sampled from a patient treated with natalizumab. These receptors came from a young woman with progressive multifocal leukoencephalopathy. The CDR3 runs from the conserved cysteine through the conserved F or W. The D gene is left open where the match is weak. Clone size is stated in some rows and not others, as once, few, many or a class when expanded.

DNA	CDR3	size	D	J	V
TGTGCCAGCAGTGGGGGCGGGGCGAACACCGGGGAGCTGTTTTTT	CASSGGGANTGELFF	-	-	TRBJ2-2	TRBV7-9
TGTGCCAGCAGCTTGGCGGGACTAGCGGGTCCCAATGAGCAGTTCTTC	CASSLAGLAGPNEQFF	-	TRBD2	TRBJ2-1	TRBV5-5
TGTGCCAGCAGCGTAGTCAGCGGGAGGATGACCGGGGAGCTGTTTTTT	CASSVVSGRMTGELFF	-	TRBD2	TRBJ2-2	TRBV9
TGTGCCAGCAGCGAAAGCGGGACAAGCTCCTACGAGCAGTACTTC	CASSESGTSSYEQYF	-	-	TRBJ2-7	TRBV9
TGCGCCAGCAGCTTGGAGAACCAAGAGACCCAGTACTTC	CASSLENQETQYF	-	-	TRBJ2-5	TRBV5-1
TGTGCCAGCAGTTTATACGGGAACGAGCAGTACTTC	CASSLYGNEQYF	-	-	TRBJ2-7	TRBV27
TGTGCCAGCAGCCAAGTGCGGGGTGCTGGAAACACCATATATTTT	CASSQVRGAGNTIYF	-	-	TRBJ1-3	TRBV14
TGTGCCAGCAGCTTAGTTTACAATGAGCAGTTCTTC	CASSLVYNEQFF	-	-	TRBJ2-1	TRBV7-2
TGTGCCAGCACCTTCGACAGGGGTCGGGCTGAAGCTTTCTTT	CASTFDRGRAEAFF	-	TRBD1	TRBJ1-1	TRBV7-2
TGTGCCTGGAGTGAATGGGCGGGCCAAGAGACCCAGTACTTC	CAWSEWAGQETQYF	-	-	TRBJ2-5	TRBV30
TGTGCCATCAAGCCGGGACAGGGATACACAGATACGCAGTATTTT	CAIKPGQGYTDTQYF	-	TRBD1	TRBJ2-3	TRBV10-3
TGCGCCAGCAGCCAAGGAGTGGGACACTACGAGCAGTACTTC	CASSQGVGHYEQYF	-	-	TRBJ2-7	TRBV4-3
TGTGCCAGCAGCTTAGAAGCTAGCGGGAGCCGCAATGAGCAGTTCTTC	CASSLEASGSRNEQFF	-	TRBD2	TRBJ2-1	TRBV7-8
TGTGCCAGCAGTGGATCCACGGGAGGGGCCAACGTCCTGACTTTC	CASSGSTGGANVLTF	-	-	TRBJ2-6	TRBV6-1
TGTGCCAGCAGCCGAAATGGGATGGGGTCAGATACGCAGTATTTT	CASSRNGMGSDTQYF	-	-	TRBJ2-3	TRBV7-2
TGTGCCAGCAGCGCCCCTGGGGGGACCCAGTACTTC	CASSAPGGTQYF	-	-	TRBJ2-5	TRBV9
TGTGCCAGCACGACAGGGCTGAACTATGGCTACACCTTC	CASTTGLNYGYTF	-	TRBD1	TRBJ1-2	TRBV19
TGTGCCAGCAGCTCCGGACAGTCCCAAAACGAGCAGTACTTC	CASSSGQSQNEQYF	-	-	TRBJ2-7	TRBV7-9
TGTGCCAGCAGCGAAGACAGGGGCGGGGGAAGCAATCAGCCCCAGCATTTT	CASSEDRGGGSNQPQHF	-	TRBD1	TRBJ1-5	TRBV2
TGTGCCAGCAGGAGAGGCCTAAGAGATGAAAAACTGTTTTTT	CASRRGLRDEKLFF	-	-	TRBJ1-4	TRBV28
TGCGCCAGCAGCCAAGATTGGGGGGCCGGCACTGAAGCTTTCTTT	CASSQDWGAGTEAFF	-	-	TRBJ1-1	TRBV4-3
TGTGCCAGCAGTGAAGGCGGGCCATCCTACGAGCAGTACTTC	CASSEGGPSYEQYF	-	-	TRBJ2-7	TRBV6-1
TGTGCCATCAGGGACATTAAGAACACTGAAGCTTTCTTT	CAIRDIKNTEAFF	-	-	TRBJ1-1	TRBV10-3
TGTGCCAGCAGCTTGTGGCCAGAGAGTTTGAACACTGAAGCTTTCTTT	CASSLWPESLNTEAFF	-	-	TRBJ1-1	TRBV5-4
TGTGCCAGCAGTGGCGTCCGGGATAAAGTGACCCAGTACTTC	CASSGVRDKVTQYF	-	-	TRBJ2-5	TRBV6-1
TGTGCCAGTAGTACTCGGACAGGCACAGCGGGGGAGACCCAGTACTTC	CASSTRTGTAGETQYF	-	-	TRBJ2-5	TRBV19
TGTGCCAGCAGGGAACTAGCGGGAGCCCCCAGTGAGCAGTTCTTC	CASRELAGAPSEQFF	-	TRBD2	TRBJ2-1	TRBV2
TGTGCCAGCAGTGATGGGGCCGGGGGCAATGAGCAGTTCTTC	CASSDGAGGNEQFF	few	-	TRBJ2-1	TRBV6-4
TGCGCCAGCAGCTTGGCGCTTGGGACGCCTGAAGCTTTCTTT	CASSLALGTPEAFF	-	-	TRBJ1-1	TRBV5-1
TGTGCCAGCAGTTTGATGGGAAGTAATTCACCCCTCCACTTT	CASSLMGSNSPLHF	-	-	TRBJ1-6	TRBV28
TGCGCCAGCAGCCTATCTGGGGCCAACGTCCTGACTTTC	CASSLSGANVLTF	-	-	TRBJ2-6	TRBV4-1
TGTGCCAGCTCACCACCAGGGAACACAGATACGCAGTATTTT	CASSPPGNTDTQYF	-	-	TRBJ2-3	TRBV18
TGTGCCAGCAGCCCACAAGGGCCTCTATTAGCGGATACGCAGTATTTT	CASSPQGPLLADTQYF	-	-	TRBJ2-3	TRBV7-2
TGTGCCAGCAGCGTCACAGGGTACAATGAGCAGTTCTTC	CASSVTGYNEQFF	-	-	TRBJ2-1	TRBV9
TGTGCCAGCAGTCTCGTCGATTCTGGGGCCAACGTCCTGACTTTC	CASSLVDSGANVLTF	-	-	TRBJ2-6	TRBV28
TGTGCCAGTGAGTCGGGACAGGGCTACGAGCAGTACTTC	CASESGQGYEQYF	-	TRBD1	TRBJ2-7	TRBV2
TGTGCCAGCAGCTACAGGGGTAGAGGGGCCTACGAGCAGTACTTC	CASSYRGRGAYEQYF	-	TRBD1	TRBJ2-7	TRBV5-5
TGTGCCAGCAGTCAAGGGCGGCAAAATGAAAAACTGTTTTTT	CASSQGRQNEKLFF	-	-	TRBJ1-4	TRBV6-1
TGTGCCAGCAGCAAAAACGTGGACAGAATAACAGCTTTCTTT	CASSKNVDRITAFF	-	-	TRBJ1-1	TRBV21-1
TGTGCCAGCAGTGGATCAGGGGGCTTTCGGGAAGCTTTCTTT	CASSGSGGFREAFF	-	TRBD1	TRBJ1-1	TRBV6-1
TGCGCCAGCAGCTTGGGGGGGCAAGGTTACGAGCAGTACTTC	CASSLGGQGYEQYF	few	-	TRBJ2-7	TRBV5-1
TGTGCCAGCTCATCGAATAGCGGGGGTTACGAGCAGTACTTC	CASSSNSGGYEQYF	-	TRBD2	TRBJ2-7	TRBV18